The rows below give T cell receptor beta chains drawn from one sample of a study of regulatory T cells in long-lasting Graves disease. One entry per CDR3 protein results from TCRdb running MiXCR on the multiplex PCR reads. The table shows a few hundred thousand distinct CDR3 sequences, with around 23% occurring only once. Sample: peripheral blood mononuclear cells (PBMCs), taken when the disease was refractory, from a patient treated with antithyroid drugs. These receptor sequences come from a woman aged 40 to 49 with Graves disease. CDR3s include the opening cysteine and the closing phenylalanine or tryptophan. Each record gives: D gene, clone size, J gene, V gene, CDR3 protein, CDR3 DNA. A D gene is named only where the DNA matches it firmly. Not all rows give a size; the values are once, few, many and, for expanded clones, a class.

D: -; size: once; J: TRBJ1-1; V: TRBV10-2; CDR3: CASTEGVNTEAFF; DNA: TGCGCCAGCACAGAAGGGGTGAACACTGAAGCTTTCTTT
D: TRBD2; size: -; J: TRBJ2-1; V: TRBV20-1; CDR3: CSARVRGRRYNEQFF; DNA: TGCAGTGCTAGAGTCCGCGGGAGAAGGTACAATGAGCAGTTCTTC
D: -; size: many; J: TRBJ1-1; V: TRBV12-3/TRBV12-4; CDR3: CASSSERNTEAFF; DNA: TGTGCCAGCAGTTCTGAACGGAACACTGAAGCTTTCTTT
D: TRBD2; size: -; J: TRBJ2-7; V: TRBV25-1; CDR3: CASRRTSGRSVWYEQYF; DNA: TGTGCCAGCAGGCGTACTAGCGGGAGATCTGTGTGGTACGAGCAGTACTTC
D: -; size: few; J: TRBJ2-7; V: TRBV20-1; CDR3: CSAYGGALLSYEQYF; DNA: TGCAGTGCCTATGGGGGGGCCCTTCTCTCCTACGAGCAGTACTTC
D: -; size: few; J: TRBJ2-7; V: TRBV6-5; CDR3: CASSYSGGIREQYF; DNA: TGTGCCAGCAGTTACTCTGGGGGAATACGCGAGCAGTACTTC
D: -; size: -; J: TRBJ1-1; V: TRBV5-1; CDR3: CASSSRGYTEAFF; DNA: TGCGCCAGCAGCTCCCGGGGCTACACTGAAGCTTTCTTT
D: -; size: few; J: TRBJ2-3; V: TRBV30; CDR3: CAWMEDTQYF; DNA: TGTGCCTGGATGGAGGATACGCAGTATTTT
D: -; size: many; J: TRBJ2-5; V: TRBV6-5; CDR3: CASSYSFYGLGETQYF; DNA: TGTGCCAGCAGTTACTCGTTTTATGGCCTGGGTGAGACCCAGTACTTC
D: TRBD1; size: many; J: TRBJ1-1; V: TRBV28; CDR3: CASSLAYPGTGDTEAFF; DNA: TGTGCCAGCAGTTTAGCTTACCCCGGGACAGGGGACACTGAAGCTTTCTTT
D: TRBD1; size: few; J: TRBJ1-2; V: TRBV5-4; CDR3: CASGGDSRYDYGYTF; DNA: TGTGCCAGCGGAGGGGACAGCCGGTATGACTATGGCTACACCTTC
D: -; size: -; J: TRBJ2-7; V: TRBV3-1; CDR3: CASSQVGGLPGGQYF; DNA: TGTGCCAGCAGCCAAGTGGGCGGCCTCCCCGGCGGGCAGTACTTC
D: TRBD1; size: -; J: TRBJ2-5; V: TRBV7-9; CDR3: CASSLGQGWETQYF; DNA: TGTGCCAGCAGCTTGGGACAGGGATGGGAGACCCAGTACTTC
D: TRBD1; size: many; J: TRBJ2-5; V: TRBV15; CDR3: CATSRVSGGGETQYF; DNA: TGTGCCACCAGCAGAGTATCAGGGGGCGGAGAGACCCAGTACTTC
D: -; size: many; J: TRBJ1-1; V: TRBV6-5; CDR3: CASSYNQEGNTEAFF; DNA: TGTGCCAGCAGTTACAATCAGGAGGGGAACACTGAAGCTTTCTTT
D: -; size: many; J: TRBJ1-3; V: TRBV28; CDR3: CASTLRQANTIYF; DNA: TGTGCCAGCACCCTAAGGCAAGCAAACACCATATATTTT
D: TRBD1; size: many; J: TRBJ1-1; V: TRBV12-3/TRBV12-4; CDR3: CASSWTGGSTEAFF; DNA: TGTGCCAGCAGCTGGACAGGGGGAAGCACTGAAGCTTTCTTT
D: TRBD1; size: -; J: TRBJ2-7; V: TRBV30; CDR3: CAWNQGATYEQYF; DNA: TGTGCCTGGAACCAGGGGGCGACCTACGAGCAGTACTTC
D: -; size: -; J: TRBJ1-2; V: TRBV27; CDR3: CASTHLKTGPGGYTF; DNA: TGTGCCAGCACCCACCTAAAGACAGGCCCCGGTGGCTACACCTTC
D: TRBD1; size: many; J: TRBJ2-7; V: TRBV7-3; CDR3: CASSDGTGSHEQYF; DNA: TGTGCCAGCAGCGACGGGACAGGGAGTCACGAGCAGTACTTC
D: -; size: many; J: TRBJ2-2; V: TRBV2; CDR3: CASSVGGIYTGELFF; DNA: TGTGCCAGCAGTGTAGGGGGAATTTACACCGGGGAGCTGTTTTTT
D: TRBD1; size: many; J: TRBJ1-5; V: TRBV28; CDR3: CASSGGTVNQPQHF; DNA: TGTGCCAGCAGTGGGGGGACAGTCAATCAGCCCCAGCATTTT
D: -; size: -; J: TRBJ1-5; V: TRBV6-2/TRBV6-3; CDR3: CASSYPGVVAFNQPQHF; DNA: TGTGCCAGCAGTTACCCCGGAGTCGTAGCTTTCAATCAGCCCCAGCATTTT
D: TRBD1; size: many; J: TRBJ2-5; V: TRBV12-3/TRBV12-4; CDR3: CASSLQTGLETQYF; DNA: TGTGCCAGCAGTTTACAGACAGGGTTGGAGACCCAGTACTTC
D: TRBD2; size: many; J: TRBJ2-7; V: TRBV7-2; CDR3: CASSTTPGLAGGEQYF; DNA: TGTGCCAGCAGCACGACCCCTGGACTAGCGGGAGGCGAGCAGTACTTC
D: TRBD1; size: few; J: TRBJ2-5; V: TRBV5-1; CDR3: CASSFTGEETQYF; DNA: TGCGCCAGCAGCTTTACAGGGGAAGAGACCCAGTACTTC
D: TRBD1; size: -; J: TRBJ1-2; V: TRBV13; CDR3: CASSLELGTVRYPYGYTF; DNA: TGTGCCAGCAGCTTAGAATTAGGGACAGTGAGATATCCATATGGCTACACCTTC
D: -; size: few; J: TRBJ1-3; V: TRBV12-3/TRBV12-4; CDR3: CASSVDTSGNTIYF; DNA: TGTGCCAGCAGTGTCGACACCTCTGGAAACACCATATATTTT
D: TRBD2; size: many; J: TRBJ2-1; V: TRBV28; CDR3: CASSFPLSGRAYNEQFF; DNA: TGTGCCAGCAGTTTCCCTCTTAGCGGGAGGGCCTACAATGAGCAGTTCTTC
D: TRBD1; size: many; J: TRBJ1-5; V: TRBV7-9; CDR3: CASSSLDRGGNQPQHF; DNA: TGTGCCAGCAGCTCCCTAGACAGGGGTGGAAATCAGCCCCAGCATTTT
D: TRBD1; size: -; J: TRBJ1-5; V: TRBV28; CDR3: CASSIGIGTGDQPQHF; DNA: TGTGCCAGCAGTATCGGTATTGGGACAGGGGATCAGCCCCAGCATTTT
D: -; size: many; J: TRBJ1-6; V: TRBV28; CDR3: CASSLRNSPLHF; DNA: TGTGCCAGCAGTTTACGGAATTCACCCCTCCACTTT
D: -; size: -; J: TRBJ2-1; V: TRBV29-1; CDR3: CSVDGNQFF; DNA: TGCAGCGTTGATGGAAACCAGTTCTTC
D: -; size: -; J: TRBJ2-3; V: TRBV7-2; CDR3: CASSLVSSTDTQYF; DNA: TGTGCCAGCAGCTTAGTTTCTAGCACGGATACGCAGTATTTT
D: -; size: -; J: TRBJ2-1; V: TRBV29-1; CDR3: CSVEALKNEQFF; DNA: TGCAGCGTTGAAGCCTTGAAGAATGAGCAGTTCTTC
D: -; size: few; J: TRBJ2-7; V: TRBV28; CDR3: CASSPPRVVIASSYEQYF; DNA: TGTGCCAGCAGTCCACCTCGTGTCGTAATAGCCAGCTCCTACGAGCAGTACTTC
D: -; size: -; J: TRBJ2-2; V: TRBV12-5; CDR3: CASGNPGLTNTGELFF; DNA: TGTGCTAGTGGTAATCCGGGACTTACGAACACCGGGGAGCTGTTTTTT
D: -; size: many; J: TRBJ2-5; V: TRBV30; CDR3: CAWSVFYQETQYF; DNA: TGTGCCTGGAGTGTATTCTACCAAGAGACCCAGTACTTC
D: -; size: -; J: TRBJ2-1; V: TRBV6-2/TRBV6-3; CDR3: CASSYSFLPPITPNNEQFF; DNA: TGTGCCAGCAGTTACTCTTTCCTCCCACCCATCACACCAAACAATGAGCAGTTCTTC
D: TRBD2; size: -; J: TRBJ2-7; V: TRBV5-4; CDR3: CASSSWGSGIEQYF; DNA: TGTGCCAGCAGCTCATGGGGGAGCGGGATCGAGCAGTACTTC
D: -; size: many; J: TRBJ2-6; V: TRBV28; CDR3: CASSPRIPKSGANVLTF; DNA: TGTGCCAGCAGTCCCCGGATTCCGAAATCTGGGGCCAACGTCCTGACTTTC
D: -; size: many; J: TRBJ1-1; V: TRBV6-5; CDR3: CASSSGVMNTEAFF; DNA: TGTGCCAGCAGTTCGGGGGTCATGAACACTGAAGCTTTCTTT
D: -; size: many; J: TRBJ1-2; V: TRBV2; CDR3: CASSTTGNYGYTF; DNA: TGTGCCAGCAGCACAACAGGGAACTATGGCTACACCTTC
D: TRBD2; size: -; J: TRBJ2-1; V: TRBV20-1; CDR3: CSASSGGYNEQFF; DNA: TGCAGTGCTAGTAGCGGGGGCTACAATGAGCAGTTCTTC
D: TRBD1; size: -; J: TRBJ2-1; V: TRBV20-1; CDR3: CSARARTGPYNEQFF; DNA: TGCAGTGCTAGAGCTAGGACAGGGCCCTACAATGAGCAGTTCTTC
D: TRBD1; size: few; J: TRBJ2-6; V: TRBV19; CDR3: CASSIRGLGSGANVLTF; DNA: TGTGCCAGTAGTATTAGGGGGCTAGGCTCTGGGGCCAACGTCCTGACTTTC
D: -; size: many; J: TRBJ1-1; V: TRBV20-1; CDR3: CSARGGVLTEAFF; DNA: TGCAGTGCTAGAGGGGGTGTGTTAACTGAAGCTTTCTTT
D: -; size: -; J: TRBJ2-5; V: TRBV4-1; CDR3: CASSRGGRETQYF; DNA: TGCGCCAGCAGCCGCGGGGGCAGAGAGACCCAGTACTTC
D: -; size: few; J: TRBJ1-1; V: TRBV9; CDR3: CASSGSPTGNTEAFF; DNA: TGTGCCAGCAGTGGGAGCCCGACTGGTAACACTGAAGCTTTCTTT
D: -; size: -; J: TRBJ1-2; V: TRBV6-1; CDR3: CASSGGPTPGDYGYTF; DNA: TGTGCCAGCAGTGGGGGTCCGACCCCTGGCGACTATGGCTACACCTTC
D: -; size: -; J: TRBJ2-7; V: TRBV20-1; CDR3: CSARVKRLSSYEQYF; DNA: TGCAGTGCTAGAGTAAAGCGGCTTAGCTCCTACGAGCAGTACTTC
D: -; size: many; J: TRBJ2-5; V: TRBV3-1; CDR3: CASSQDPEKLTTQYF; DNA: TGTGCCAGCAGCCAAGATCCGGAGAAACTTACGACCCAGTACTTC
D: -; size: many; J: TRBJ2-7; V: TRBV10-3; CDR3: CAISEDRGPFYEQYF; DNA: TGTGCCATCAGTGAGGACAGAGGGCCCTTCTACGAGCAGTACTTC
D: -; size: -; J: TRBJ1-5; V: TRBV15; CDR3: CATSRRQSNQPQHF; DNA: TGTGCCACCAGCAGGCGACAGAGCAATCAGCCCCAGCATTTT
D: -; size: many; J: TRBJ2-6; V: TRBV24-1; CDR3: CASSDGANVLTF; DNA: TGTGCCTCCTCAGACGGGGCCAACGTCCTGACTTTC
D: -; size: many; J: TRBJ2-2; V: TRBV6-1; CDR3: CASRSERNTGELFF; DNA: TGTGCCAGCAGATCCGAGCGAAACACCGGGGAGCTGTTTTTT
D: -; size: -; J: TRBJ2-3; V: TRBV2; CDR3: CAGSHDSSDTQYF; DNA: TGTGCCGGCAGCCATGACAGTTCAGATACGCAGTATTTT
D: TRBD2; size: -; J: TRBJ2-3; V: TRBV13; CDR3: CASRLAEITDTQYF; DNA: TGTGCCAGCAGGCTAGCGGAAATCACAGATACGCAGTATTTT
D: -; size: -; J: TRBJ1-4; V: TRBV6-1; CDR3: CASSVRDNEKLFF; DNA: TGTGCCAGCTCTGTAAGGGATAATGAAAAACTGTTTTTT